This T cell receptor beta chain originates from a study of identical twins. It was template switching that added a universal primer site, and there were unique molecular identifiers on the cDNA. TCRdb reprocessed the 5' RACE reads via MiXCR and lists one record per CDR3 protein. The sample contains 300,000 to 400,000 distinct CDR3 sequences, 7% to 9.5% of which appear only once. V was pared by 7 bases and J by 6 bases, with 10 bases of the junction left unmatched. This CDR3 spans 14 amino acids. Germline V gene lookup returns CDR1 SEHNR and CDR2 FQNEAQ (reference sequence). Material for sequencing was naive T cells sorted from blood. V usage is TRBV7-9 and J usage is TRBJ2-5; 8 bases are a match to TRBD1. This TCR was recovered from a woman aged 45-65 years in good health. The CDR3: CASKTGQGKKTQYF. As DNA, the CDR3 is TGTGCCAGCAAGACAGGACAGGGCAAAAAGACCCAGTACTTC.